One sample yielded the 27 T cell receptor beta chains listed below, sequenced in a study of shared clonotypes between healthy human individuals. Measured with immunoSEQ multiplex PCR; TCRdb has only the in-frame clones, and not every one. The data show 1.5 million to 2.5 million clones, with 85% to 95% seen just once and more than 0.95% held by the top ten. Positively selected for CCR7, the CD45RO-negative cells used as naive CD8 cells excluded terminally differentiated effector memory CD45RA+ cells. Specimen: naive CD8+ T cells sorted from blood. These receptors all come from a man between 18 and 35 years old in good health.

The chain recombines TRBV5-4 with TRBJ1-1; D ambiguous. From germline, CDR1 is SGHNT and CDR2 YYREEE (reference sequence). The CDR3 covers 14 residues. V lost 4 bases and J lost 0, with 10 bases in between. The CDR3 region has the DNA TGTGCCAGCAGCCTTTTAAGTATGAACACTGAAGCTTTCTTT. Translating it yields CASSLLSMNTEAFF.

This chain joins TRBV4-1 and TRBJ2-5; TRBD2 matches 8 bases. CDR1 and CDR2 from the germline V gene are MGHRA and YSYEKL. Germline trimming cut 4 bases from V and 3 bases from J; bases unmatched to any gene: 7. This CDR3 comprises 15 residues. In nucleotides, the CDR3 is TGCGCCAGCAGCCCCCCCCCGGGGGGGGAAGAGACCCAGTACTTC. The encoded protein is CASSPPPGGEETQYF.

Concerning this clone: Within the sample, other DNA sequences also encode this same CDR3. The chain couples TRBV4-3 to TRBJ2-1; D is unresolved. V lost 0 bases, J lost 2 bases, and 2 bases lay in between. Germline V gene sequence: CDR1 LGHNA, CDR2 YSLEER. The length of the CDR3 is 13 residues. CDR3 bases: TGCGCCAGCAGCCAAGATACCTACAATGAGCAGTTCTTC. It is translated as CASSQDTYNEQFF.

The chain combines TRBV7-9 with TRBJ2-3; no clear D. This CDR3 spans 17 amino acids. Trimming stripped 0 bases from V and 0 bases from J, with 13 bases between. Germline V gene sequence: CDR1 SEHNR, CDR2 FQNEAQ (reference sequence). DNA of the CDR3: TGTGCCAGCAGCTTAGCGAATGGTGGATCTAGCACAGATACGCAGTATTTT. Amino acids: CASSLANGGSSTDTQYF.

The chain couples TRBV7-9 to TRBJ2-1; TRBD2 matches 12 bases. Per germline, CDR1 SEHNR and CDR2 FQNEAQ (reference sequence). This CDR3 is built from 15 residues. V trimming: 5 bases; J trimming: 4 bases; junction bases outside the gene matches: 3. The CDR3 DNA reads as TGTGCCAGCAGCATACTAGCGGGAGGTTACAATGAGCAGTTCTTC. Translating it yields CASSILAGGYNEQFF.

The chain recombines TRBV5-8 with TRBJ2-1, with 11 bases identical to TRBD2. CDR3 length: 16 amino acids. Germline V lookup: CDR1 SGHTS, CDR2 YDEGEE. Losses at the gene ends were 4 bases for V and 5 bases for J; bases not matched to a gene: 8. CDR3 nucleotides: TGTGCCAGCAGCGAACGACTAGCGGGATACAACAATGAGCAGTTCTTC. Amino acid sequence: CASSERLAGYNNEQFF.

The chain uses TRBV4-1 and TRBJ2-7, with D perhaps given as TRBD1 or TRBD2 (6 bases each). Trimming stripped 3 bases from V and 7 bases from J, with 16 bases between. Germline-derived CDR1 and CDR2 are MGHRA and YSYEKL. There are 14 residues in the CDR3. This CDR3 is CASSHTRGVSEQYF. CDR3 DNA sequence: TGCGCCAGCAGCCACACTAGGGGGGTAAGTGAGCAGTACTTC.

This chain's CDR3 is CASSAGTVGYSNQPQHF. DNA of the CDR3: TGTGCCAGCAGTGCGGGGACAGTTGGTTATAGCAATCAGCCCCAGCATTTT. The chain uses TRBV2 and TRBJ1-5, with 7 nucleotides matching TRBD1. The V gene's germline CDR1 is SNHLY and CDR2 FYNNEI. J gave up 0 bases and V 4 bases, and 9 bases lay outside the gene matches. The CDR3 runs 17 residues.

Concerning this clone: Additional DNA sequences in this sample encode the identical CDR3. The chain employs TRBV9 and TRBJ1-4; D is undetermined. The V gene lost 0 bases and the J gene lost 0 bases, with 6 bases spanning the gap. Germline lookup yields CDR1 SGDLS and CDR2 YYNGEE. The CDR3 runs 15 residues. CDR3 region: CASSVGSATNEKLFF. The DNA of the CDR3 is TGTGCCAGCAGCGTAGGGAGTGCAACTAATGAAAAACTGTTTTTT. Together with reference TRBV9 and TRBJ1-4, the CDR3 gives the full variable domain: DSGVTQTPKHLITATGQRVTLRCSPRSGDLSVYWYQQSLDQGLQFLIQYYNGEERAKGNILERFSAQQFPDLHSELNLSSLELGDSALYFCASSVGSATNEKLFFGSGTQLSVL.

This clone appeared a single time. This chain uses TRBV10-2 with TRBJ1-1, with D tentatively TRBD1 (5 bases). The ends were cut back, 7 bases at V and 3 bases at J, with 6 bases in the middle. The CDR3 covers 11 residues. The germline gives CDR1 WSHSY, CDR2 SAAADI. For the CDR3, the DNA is TGCGCCAGCACGGGGGACACTGAAGCTTTCTTT. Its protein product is CASTGDTEAFF.

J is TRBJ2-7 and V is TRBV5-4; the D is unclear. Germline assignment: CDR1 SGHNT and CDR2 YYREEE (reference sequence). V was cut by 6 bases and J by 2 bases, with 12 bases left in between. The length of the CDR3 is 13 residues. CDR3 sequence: CASKPDLAYEQYF. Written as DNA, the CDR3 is TGTGCCAGCAAACCGGATTTGGCCTACGAGCAGTACTTC.

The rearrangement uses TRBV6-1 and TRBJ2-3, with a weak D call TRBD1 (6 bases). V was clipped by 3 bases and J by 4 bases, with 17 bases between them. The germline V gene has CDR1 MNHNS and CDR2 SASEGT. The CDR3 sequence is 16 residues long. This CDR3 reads CASSDFGAGEADTQYF. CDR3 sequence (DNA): TGTGCCAGCAGTGATTTTGGGGCAGGGGAAGCAGATACGCAGTATTTT.

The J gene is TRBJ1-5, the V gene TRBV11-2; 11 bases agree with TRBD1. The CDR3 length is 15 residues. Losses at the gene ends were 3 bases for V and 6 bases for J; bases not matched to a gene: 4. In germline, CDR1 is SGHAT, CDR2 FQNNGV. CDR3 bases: TGTGCCAGCAGCTTTGGACAGGGGGCTGTTCAGCCCCAGCATTTT. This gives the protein CASSFGQGAVQPQHF.

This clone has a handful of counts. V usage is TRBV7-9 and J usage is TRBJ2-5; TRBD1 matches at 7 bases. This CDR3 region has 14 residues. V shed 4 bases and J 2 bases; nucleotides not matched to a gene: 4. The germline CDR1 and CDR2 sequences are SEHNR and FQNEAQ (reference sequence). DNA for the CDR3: TGTGCCAGCAGCTCGGACAGGCGACAAGAGACCCAGTACTTC. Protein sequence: CASSSDRRQETQYF.

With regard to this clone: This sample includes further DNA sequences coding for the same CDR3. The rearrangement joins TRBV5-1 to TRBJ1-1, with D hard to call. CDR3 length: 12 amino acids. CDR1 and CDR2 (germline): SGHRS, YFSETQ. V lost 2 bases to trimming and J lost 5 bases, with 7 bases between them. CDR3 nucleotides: TGCGCCAGCAGCTTTGGTGGTACTGAAGCTTTCTTT. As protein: CASSFGGTEAFF.

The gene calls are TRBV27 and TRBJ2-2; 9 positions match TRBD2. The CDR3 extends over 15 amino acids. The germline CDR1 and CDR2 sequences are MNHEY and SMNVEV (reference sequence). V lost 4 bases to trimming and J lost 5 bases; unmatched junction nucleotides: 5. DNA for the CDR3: TGTGCCAGCAGTTGGGGCAGCGGGGGGACCGGGGAGCTGTTTTTT. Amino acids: CASSWGSGGTGELFF.

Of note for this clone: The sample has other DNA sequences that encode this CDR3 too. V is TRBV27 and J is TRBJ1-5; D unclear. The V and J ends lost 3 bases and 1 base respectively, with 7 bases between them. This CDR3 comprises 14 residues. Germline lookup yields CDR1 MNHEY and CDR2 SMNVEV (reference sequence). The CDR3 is CASSFVGSNQPQHF. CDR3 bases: TGTGCCAGCAGTTTTGTCGGCAGCAATCAGCCCCAGCATTTT.

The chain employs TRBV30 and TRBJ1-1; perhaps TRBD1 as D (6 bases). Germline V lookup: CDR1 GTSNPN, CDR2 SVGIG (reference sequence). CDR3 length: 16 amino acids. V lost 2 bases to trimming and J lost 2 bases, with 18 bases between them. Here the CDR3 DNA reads TGTGCCTGGAGTACCAACCCCAGGGGCGTTAACACTGAAGCTTTCTTT. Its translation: CAWSTNPRGVNTEAFF.

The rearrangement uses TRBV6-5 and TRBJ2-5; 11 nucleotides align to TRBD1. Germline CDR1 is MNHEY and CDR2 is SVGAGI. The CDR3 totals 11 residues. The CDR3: CGTGGGETQYF. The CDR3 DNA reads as TGTGGGACAGGGGGCGGAGAGACCCAGTACTTC.

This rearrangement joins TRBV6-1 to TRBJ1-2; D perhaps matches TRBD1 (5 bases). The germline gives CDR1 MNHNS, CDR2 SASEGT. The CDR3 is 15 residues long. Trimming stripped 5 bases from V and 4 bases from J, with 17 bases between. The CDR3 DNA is TGTGCCAGCAGTCTCACCGGGGGAGTGGGCTATGGCTACACCTTC. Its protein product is CASSLTGGVGYGYTF.

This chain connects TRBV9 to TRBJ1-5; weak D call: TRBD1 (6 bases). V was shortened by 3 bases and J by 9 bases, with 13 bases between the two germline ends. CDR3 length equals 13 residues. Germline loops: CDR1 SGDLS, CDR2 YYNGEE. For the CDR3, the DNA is TGTGCCAGCAGCGGGACCATAGGGGGGCCCCAGCATTTT. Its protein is CASSGTIGGPQHF.

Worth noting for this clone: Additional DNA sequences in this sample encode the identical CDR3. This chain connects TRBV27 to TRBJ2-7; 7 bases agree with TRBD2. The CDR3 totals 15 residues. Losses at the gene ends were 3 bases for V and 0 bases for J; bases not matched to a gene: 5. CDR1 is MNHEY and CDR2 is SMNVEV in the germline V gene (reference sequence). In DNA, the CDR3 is TGTGCCAGCAGTTTGGTTGGCGGGAGCTCCTACGAGCAGTACTTC. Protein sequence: CASSLVGGSSYEQYF.

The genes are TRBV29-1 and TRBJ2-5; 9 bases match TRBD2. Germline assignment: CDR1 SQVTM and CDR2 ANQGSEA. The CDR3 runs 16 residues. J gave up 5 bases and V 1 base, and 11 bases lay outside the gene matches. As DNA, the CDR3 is TGCAGCGTTGAAGTGTGGGTAGCGGGGGAGTCGGAGACCCAGTACTTC. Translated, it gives CSVEVWVAGESETQYF.

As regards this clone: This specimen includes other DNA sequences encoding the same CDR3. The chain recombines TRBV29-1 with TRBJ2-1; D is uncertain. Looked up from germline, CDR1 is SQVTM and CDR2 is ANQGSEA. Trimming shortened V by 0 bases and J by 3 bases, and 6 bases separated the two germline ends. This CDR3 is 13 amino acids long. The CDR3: CSVEDLSYNEQFF. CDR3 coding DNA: TGCAGCGTTGAAGACCTGAGCTACAATGAGCAGTTCTTC.

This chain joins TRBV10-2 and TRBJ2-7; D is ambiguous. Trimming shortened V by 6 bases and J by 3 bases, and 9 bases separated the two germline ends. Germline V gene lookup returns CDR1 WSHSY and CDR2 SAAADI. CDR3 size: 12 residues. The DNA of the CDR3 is TGCGCCAGCAGCGATGGGTACTACGAGCAGTACTTC. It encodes CASSDGYYEQYF.

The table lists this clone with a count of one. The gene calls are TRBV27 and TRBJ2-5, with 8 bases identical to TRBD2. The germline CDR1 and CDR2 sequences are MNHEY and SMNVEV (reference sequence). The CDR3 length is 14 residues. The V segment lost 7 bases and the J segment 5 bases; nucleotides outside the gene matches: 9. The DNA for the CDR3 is TGTGCCAGCACGGAGCGGGGGCCGGGGGAGACCCAGTACTTC. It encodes CASTERGPGETQYF.

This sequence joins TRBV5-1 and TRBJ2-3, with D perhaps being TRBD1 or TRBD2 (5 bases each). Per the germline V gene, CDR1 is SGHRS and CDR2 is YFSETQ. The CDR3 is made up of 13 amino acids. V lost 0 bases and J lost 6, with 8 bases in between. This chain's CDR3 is CASSLAWGDTQYF. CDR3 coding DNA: TGCGCCAGCAGCTTGGCCTGGGGGGATACGCAGTATTTT.